The rows below give T cell receptor beta chains drawn from one sample of a study of T cells of healthy individuals. TCRdb re-derived calls from the 5' RACE reads in MiXCR, one entry per CDR3 protein. The table includes about 53,000 distinct CDR3 sequences, 14% to 15% detected once. The receptors originated from a human donor in good health. CDR3s include the opening cysteine and the closing phenylalanine or tryptophan. Fields, in order: clone size, J gene, V gene, D gene, CDR3 protein, CDR3 DNA. The D gene is left open where the match is weak. Some rows mark clone size as missing; the rest say once, few, many or name a class of expanded clone.

>many|TRBJ2-5|TRBV24-1|TRBD1
CATSEPGQGAGETQYF
TGTGCCACCAGTGAACCGGGACAGGGGGCGGGAGAGACCCAGTACTTC
>few|TRBJ1-1|TRBV7-2|NA
CASSPYRDADTEAFF
TGTGCCAGCAGCCCATACAGGGATGCGGACACTGAAGCTTTCTTT
>few|TRBJ1-2|TRBV2|TRBD1
CASGRGQTNYGYTF
TGTGCCAGCGGAAGGGGACAGACTAACTATGGCTACACCTTC
>NA|TRBJ2-5|TRBV10-2|TRBD2
CASSDPGLAEETQYF
TGCGCCAGCAGTGATCCAGGACTAGCGGAAGAGACCCAGTACTTC
>many|TRBJ1-5|TRBV10-2|NA
CASSEGAGSQPQHF
TGCGCCAGCAGTGAAGGGGCAGGGAGTCAGCCCCAGCATTTT
>many|TRBJ2-3|TRBV6-6|NA
CASYQGLTDTQYF
TGTGCCAGCTATCAAGGGCTCACAGATACGCAGTATTTT
>few|TRBJ2-7|TRBV4-3|NA
CASSPKTNEGTQQYF
TGCGCCAGCAGCCCAAAGACGAACGAGGGGACCCAGCAGTACTTC
>many|TRBJ2-7|TRBV7-2|NA
CASSFFGAEEQYF
TGTGCCAGCAGCTTTTTTGGGGCGGAGGAGCAGTACTTC
>NA|TRBJ2-4|TRBV20-1|NA
CSARDLRALDLKNIQYF
TGCAGTGCTAGAGATCTGAGGGCCCTAGATCTCAAAAACATTCAGTACTTC
>many|TRBJ2-7|TRBV13|NA
CASTRGGRSYEQYF
TGTGCCAGCACTCGAGGGGGGCGCTCCTACGAGCAGTACTTC
>few|TRBJ2-7|TRBV6-2/TRBV6-3|NA
CASSYSRNEQYF
TGTGCCAGCAGTTACTCACGGAACGAGCAGTACTTC
>NA|TRBJ2-3|TRBV30|NA
CAWSEGGRSTDTQYF
TGTGCCTGGAGTGAGGGGGGAAGGAGCACAGATACGCAGTATTTT